One and the same sample provided the 2 T cell receptor beta chains below, sequenced in a study of T cells in women clearing cervical HPV infection. Clones were sequenced by immunoSEQ multiplex PCR, and TCRdb holds only the in-frame ones, with some missing. This sample's table has 40,000 to 60,000 clones. Input material: blood buffy coat. Source of these receptors: a woman aged 18-70 years with a cervical HPV16 infection that either progressed to CIN3+ or cleared (not recorded which).

Comment on this clone: The read finishes 3 residues shy of the CDR3 end, and the germline J gene is used to complete it. The rearrangement uses TRBV5-6 and TRBJ2-3; 7 nucleotides align to TRBD1. CDR1 and CDR2 (germline): SGHDT, YYEEEE. This CDR3 comprises 12 residues. This chain's CDR3 is CASSSGGETQYF. Incomplete CDR3 DNA: TGTGCCAGCAGCTCAGGGGGAGAGACG.

Turning to this clone: With the read ending 3 residues before the CDR3 end, the germline J gene is used to fill in that end. The rearrangement uses TRBV7-8 and TRBJ1-2, with a weak D call TRBD1 (6 bases). This CDR3 region has 13 residues. V was shortened by 3 bases and J by 2 bases, with 7 bases between the two germline ends. The germline V gene has CDR1 SGHVS and CDR2 FQNEAQ. The CDR3 spells CASSLGQNYGYTF. The part of the CDR3 DNA that was read is TGTGCCAGCAGCTTGGGACAAAACTATGGC. Full variable domain (outside the CDR3, taken from reference TRBV7-8 and TRBJ1-2): GAGVSQSPRYKVAKRGQDVALRCDPISGHVSLFWYQQALGQGPEFLTYFQNEAQLDKSGLPSDRFFAERPEGSVSTLKIQRTQQEDSAVYLCASSLGQNYGYTFGSGTRLTVV.